This TCR beta chain was sequenced during a study of T cells in localized non-small cell lung cancer. The study, taken as a whole, reports: Maximal T cell clonality occurred in uninvolved adjacent lung, with tumor ranking below it. A higher density of T cells in blood coincided with extended overall survival.

On this clone: Its antigen is not identified.

Libraries were prepared by immunoSEQ multiplex PCR; TCRdb keeps only in-frame clonotypes and omits some of them. The sample lists 1,000 to 1,500 clones, around 23% occurring once. Germline V gene data show CDR1 as LNHDA and CDR2 as SQIVND (reference sequence). V lost 5 bases to trimming and J lost 2 bases; unmatched junction nucleotides: 14. CDR3 size: 18 residues. The rearrangement joins TRBV19 to TRBJ2-1; 8 bases map to TRBD2. Source: lung tumor tissue, taken before any cancer treatment. This clonotype was sampled from a man aged 40 to 75 with stage II squamous cell lung carcinoma. The CDR3 reads CASSGGELSGRAYNEQFF. The CDR3 coding sequence is TGTGCCAGTAGTGGGGGCGAATTAAGCGGGAGAGCCTACAATGAGCAGTTCTTC.